Listed here are 2 T cell receptor beta chains from one sample, sequenced in a study of beta chain features in type 1 diabetes. Expressed TCRB transcripts were sequenced because the entire RNA isolate underwent reverse transcription. TCRdb keeps only in-frame clones here, not all; method: immunoSEQ multiplex PCR. The sample shows nearly 350,000 clones, under 8.5% of them seen only once. Material for sequencing was central memory CD4+ T cells from blood. The receptor set was obtained from a woman aged 18-29 years in good health.

In its sample, this clone was seen a few times. The genes are TRBV28 and TRBJ1-5; the D gene is possibly TRBD1 (5 bases). This CDR3 is 13 amino acids long. The germline V gene encodes CDR1 MDHEN and CDR2 SYDVKM. V lost 6 bases to trimming and J lost 8 bases, with 14 bases between them. The CDR3 sequence is CASRWGRVEPQHF. In nucleotides, the CDR3 is TGTGCCAGCAGGTGGGGGAGGGTCGAGCCCCAGCATTTT.

The chain carries TRBV7-2 and TRBJ2-6; no clear D gene. Germline V gene data show CDR1 as SGHTA and CDR2 as FQGNSA. The CDR3 runs 15 residues. Trimming took 0 bases from V and 0 from J, leaving 3 bases between them. CDR3 in DNA: TGTGCCAGCAGCTTAGCGCTCTCTGGGGCCAACGTCCTGACTTTC. This gives the protein CASSLALSGANVLTF.